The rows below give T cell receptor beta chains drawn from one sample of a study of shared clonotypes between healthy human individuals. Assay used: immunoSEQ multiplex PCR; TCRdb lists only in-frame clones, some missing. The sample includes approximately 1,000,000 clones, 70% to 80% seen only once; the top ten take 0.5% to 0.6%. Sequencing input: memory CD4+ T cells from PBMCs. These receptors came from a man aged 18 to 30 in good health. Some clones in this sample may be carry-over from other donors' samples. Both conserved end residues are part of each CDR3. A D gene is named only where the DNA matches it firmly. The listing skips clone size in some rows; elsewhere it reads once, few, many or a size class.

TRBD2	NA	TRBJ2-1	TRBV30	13	TGTGCCTGCTCTAGCGGGATCTACAATGAGCAGTTCTTC	CACSSGIYNEQFF
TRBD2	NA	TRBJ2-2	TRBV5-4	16	TGTGCCAGCAGCGACGGACTAGCGGGTAACACCGGGGAGCTGTTTTTT	CASSDGLAGNTGELFF
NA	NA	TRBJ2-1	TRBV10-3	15	TGTGCCATCAGTGAGCCCACCGGCGGCTACAATGAGCAGTTCTTC	CAISEPTGGYNEQFF
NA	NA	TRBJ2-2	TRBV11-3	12	TGTGCCAGCAGCCCCCGTAGCGGGGAGCTGTTTTTT	CASSPRSGELFF
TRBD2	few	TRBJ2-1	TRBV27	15	TGTGCCAGCAGTTTGACACTAGCGGGAGTGAATGAGCAGTTCTTC	CASSLTLAGVNEQFF
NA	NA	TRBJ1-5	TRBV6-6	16	TGTGCCAGCAGTTTGGGGCCGGACCGGGTGGCTCAGCCCCAGCATTTT	CASSLGPDRVAQPQHF
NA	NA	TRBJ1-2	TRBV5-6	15	TGTGCCAGCAGCTTGGAGGTCCGGGGTAACTATGGCTACACCTTC	CASSLEVRGNYGYTF
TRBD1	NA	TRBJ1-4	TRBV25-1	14	TGTGCCAGCAGTGGGGGACAGGTTTATGAAAAACTGTTTTTT	CASSGGQVYEKLFF
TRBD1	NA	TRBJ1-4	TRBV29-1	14	TGCAGCGTTGAAACTGACAGGGTAGAAGAAAAACTGTTTTTT	CSVETDRVEEKLFF
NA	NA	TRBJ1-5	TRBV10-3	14	TGTGCCACACGGGGGGGCAGGGTCGATCAGCCCCAGCATTTT	CATRGGRVDQPQHF
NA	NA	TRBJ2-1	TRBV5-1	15	TGCGCCAGCAGCCTTGGGGGGACGAGGGTCAATGAGCAGTTCTTC	CASSLGGTRVNEQFF
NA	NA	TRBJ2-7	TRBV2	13	TGTGCCAGCAGTCAGAGACTGGACTACGAGCAGTACTTC	CASSQRLDYEQYF
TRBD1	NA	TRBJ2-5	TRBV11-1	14	TGTGCCAGCAGCCAGCCCCGGGACAGGGCGTCCCAGTACTTC	CASSQPRDRASQYF
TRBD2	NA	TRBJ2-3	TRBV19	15	TGTGCCAGTAGTAGAAGGACTAGCGGTACAGATACGCAGTATTTT	CASSRRTSGTDTQYF
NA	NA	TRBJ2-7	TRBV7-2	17	TGTGCCAGCAACCCAGGGTGGGGACAAGCAATCTCCTACGAGCAGTACTTC	CASNPGWGQAISYEQYF
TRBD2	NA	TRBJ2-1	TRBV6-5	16	TGTGCCAGCAGTTACCCGACTAGCGGGAGGGCTTATGAGCAGTTCTTC	CASSYPTSGRAYEQFF
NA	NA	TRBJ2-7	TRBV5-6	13	TGTGCCAGCAGCTTGGAGAAGATCCCGAGCACGTACTTC	CASSLEKIPSTYF